The 5 T cell receptor beta chains below all came from one sample that was sequenced in a study of OX40 agonist ivuxolimab in advanced cancers. Clones were sequenced by immunoSEQ multiplex PCR, and TCRdb holds only the in-frame ones, with some missing. The sample lists around 70,000 clones, less than 90% occurring once. This sample comprised CD4+ or CD8+ T cells sorted from blood, obtained in a trial of the OX40 agonist ivuxolimab. The receptors stem from an adult with an advanced solid tumor such as melanoma, head and neck, liver or kidney cancer.

This clone was counted only a few times. This chain links TRBV9 with TRBJ2-6, with 14 bases matching TRBD2. V shed 0 bases, J shed 2 bases, and the junction held 10 bases outside the gene matches. The CDR3 runs to 21 residues. Germline CDR1 reads SGDLS; CDR2 reads YYNGEE. The CDR3 coding sequence is TGTGCCAGCAGCGTAGGGTCCGGACTAGCGGGAGGAGCCCCTGGGGCCAACGTCCTGACTTTC. As protein: CASSVGSGLAGGAPGANVLTF.

The rearrangement uses TRBV18 and TRBJ2-5; no firm D call. CDR1 and CDR2 from the germline V gene are KGHSH and LQKENI. V shed 6 bases and J shed 2 bases, with 10 bases lying between them. This CDR3 spans 13 amino acids. CDR3 nucleotides: TGTGCCAGCTCGCCCCAGGTTCAAGAGACCCAGTACTTC. Amino acid sequence: CASSPQVQETQYF.

This chain joins TRBV28 and TRBJ2-7; a weak D match, TRBD2 (5 bases). CDR3 length: 14 residues. Per the germline V gene, CDR1 is MDHEN and CDR2 is SYDVKM. V lost 6 bases and J 3 bases, leaving 15 bases between the germline ends. CDR3: CASSKPLGGYEQYF. CDR3 DNA sequence: TGTGCCAGCAGCAAGCCCCTCGGAGGCTACGAGCAGTACTTC.

Concerning this clone: One end of the junction is discordant with germline, which a read error may explain. The chain links TRBV7-2 to TRBJ2-5; 12 positions match TRBD2. The CDR3 covers 15 residues. Per germline, CDR1 SGHTA and CDR2 FQGNSA. The CDR3 nucleotides read TGTGCCAGCAGCCTAGCGGGAGGGCCGGGGGAGACCCAGTACTTC. Its protein is CASSLAGGPGETQYF.

The CDR3, as DNA: TGTGCCAGCAGCCCGAGCTCGGGGGCGAGTTCAAGAGGTCAGCCCCAGCATTTT. It translates to CASSPSSGASSRGQPQHF. V gene TRBV7-8 combines with J gene TRBJ1-5, with D maybe TRBD1 (6 bases). V was pared by 5 bases and J by 6 bases, with 26 bases between. Germline V CDR1 and CDR2: SGHVS, FQNEAQ. The length of the CDR3 is 18 residues.